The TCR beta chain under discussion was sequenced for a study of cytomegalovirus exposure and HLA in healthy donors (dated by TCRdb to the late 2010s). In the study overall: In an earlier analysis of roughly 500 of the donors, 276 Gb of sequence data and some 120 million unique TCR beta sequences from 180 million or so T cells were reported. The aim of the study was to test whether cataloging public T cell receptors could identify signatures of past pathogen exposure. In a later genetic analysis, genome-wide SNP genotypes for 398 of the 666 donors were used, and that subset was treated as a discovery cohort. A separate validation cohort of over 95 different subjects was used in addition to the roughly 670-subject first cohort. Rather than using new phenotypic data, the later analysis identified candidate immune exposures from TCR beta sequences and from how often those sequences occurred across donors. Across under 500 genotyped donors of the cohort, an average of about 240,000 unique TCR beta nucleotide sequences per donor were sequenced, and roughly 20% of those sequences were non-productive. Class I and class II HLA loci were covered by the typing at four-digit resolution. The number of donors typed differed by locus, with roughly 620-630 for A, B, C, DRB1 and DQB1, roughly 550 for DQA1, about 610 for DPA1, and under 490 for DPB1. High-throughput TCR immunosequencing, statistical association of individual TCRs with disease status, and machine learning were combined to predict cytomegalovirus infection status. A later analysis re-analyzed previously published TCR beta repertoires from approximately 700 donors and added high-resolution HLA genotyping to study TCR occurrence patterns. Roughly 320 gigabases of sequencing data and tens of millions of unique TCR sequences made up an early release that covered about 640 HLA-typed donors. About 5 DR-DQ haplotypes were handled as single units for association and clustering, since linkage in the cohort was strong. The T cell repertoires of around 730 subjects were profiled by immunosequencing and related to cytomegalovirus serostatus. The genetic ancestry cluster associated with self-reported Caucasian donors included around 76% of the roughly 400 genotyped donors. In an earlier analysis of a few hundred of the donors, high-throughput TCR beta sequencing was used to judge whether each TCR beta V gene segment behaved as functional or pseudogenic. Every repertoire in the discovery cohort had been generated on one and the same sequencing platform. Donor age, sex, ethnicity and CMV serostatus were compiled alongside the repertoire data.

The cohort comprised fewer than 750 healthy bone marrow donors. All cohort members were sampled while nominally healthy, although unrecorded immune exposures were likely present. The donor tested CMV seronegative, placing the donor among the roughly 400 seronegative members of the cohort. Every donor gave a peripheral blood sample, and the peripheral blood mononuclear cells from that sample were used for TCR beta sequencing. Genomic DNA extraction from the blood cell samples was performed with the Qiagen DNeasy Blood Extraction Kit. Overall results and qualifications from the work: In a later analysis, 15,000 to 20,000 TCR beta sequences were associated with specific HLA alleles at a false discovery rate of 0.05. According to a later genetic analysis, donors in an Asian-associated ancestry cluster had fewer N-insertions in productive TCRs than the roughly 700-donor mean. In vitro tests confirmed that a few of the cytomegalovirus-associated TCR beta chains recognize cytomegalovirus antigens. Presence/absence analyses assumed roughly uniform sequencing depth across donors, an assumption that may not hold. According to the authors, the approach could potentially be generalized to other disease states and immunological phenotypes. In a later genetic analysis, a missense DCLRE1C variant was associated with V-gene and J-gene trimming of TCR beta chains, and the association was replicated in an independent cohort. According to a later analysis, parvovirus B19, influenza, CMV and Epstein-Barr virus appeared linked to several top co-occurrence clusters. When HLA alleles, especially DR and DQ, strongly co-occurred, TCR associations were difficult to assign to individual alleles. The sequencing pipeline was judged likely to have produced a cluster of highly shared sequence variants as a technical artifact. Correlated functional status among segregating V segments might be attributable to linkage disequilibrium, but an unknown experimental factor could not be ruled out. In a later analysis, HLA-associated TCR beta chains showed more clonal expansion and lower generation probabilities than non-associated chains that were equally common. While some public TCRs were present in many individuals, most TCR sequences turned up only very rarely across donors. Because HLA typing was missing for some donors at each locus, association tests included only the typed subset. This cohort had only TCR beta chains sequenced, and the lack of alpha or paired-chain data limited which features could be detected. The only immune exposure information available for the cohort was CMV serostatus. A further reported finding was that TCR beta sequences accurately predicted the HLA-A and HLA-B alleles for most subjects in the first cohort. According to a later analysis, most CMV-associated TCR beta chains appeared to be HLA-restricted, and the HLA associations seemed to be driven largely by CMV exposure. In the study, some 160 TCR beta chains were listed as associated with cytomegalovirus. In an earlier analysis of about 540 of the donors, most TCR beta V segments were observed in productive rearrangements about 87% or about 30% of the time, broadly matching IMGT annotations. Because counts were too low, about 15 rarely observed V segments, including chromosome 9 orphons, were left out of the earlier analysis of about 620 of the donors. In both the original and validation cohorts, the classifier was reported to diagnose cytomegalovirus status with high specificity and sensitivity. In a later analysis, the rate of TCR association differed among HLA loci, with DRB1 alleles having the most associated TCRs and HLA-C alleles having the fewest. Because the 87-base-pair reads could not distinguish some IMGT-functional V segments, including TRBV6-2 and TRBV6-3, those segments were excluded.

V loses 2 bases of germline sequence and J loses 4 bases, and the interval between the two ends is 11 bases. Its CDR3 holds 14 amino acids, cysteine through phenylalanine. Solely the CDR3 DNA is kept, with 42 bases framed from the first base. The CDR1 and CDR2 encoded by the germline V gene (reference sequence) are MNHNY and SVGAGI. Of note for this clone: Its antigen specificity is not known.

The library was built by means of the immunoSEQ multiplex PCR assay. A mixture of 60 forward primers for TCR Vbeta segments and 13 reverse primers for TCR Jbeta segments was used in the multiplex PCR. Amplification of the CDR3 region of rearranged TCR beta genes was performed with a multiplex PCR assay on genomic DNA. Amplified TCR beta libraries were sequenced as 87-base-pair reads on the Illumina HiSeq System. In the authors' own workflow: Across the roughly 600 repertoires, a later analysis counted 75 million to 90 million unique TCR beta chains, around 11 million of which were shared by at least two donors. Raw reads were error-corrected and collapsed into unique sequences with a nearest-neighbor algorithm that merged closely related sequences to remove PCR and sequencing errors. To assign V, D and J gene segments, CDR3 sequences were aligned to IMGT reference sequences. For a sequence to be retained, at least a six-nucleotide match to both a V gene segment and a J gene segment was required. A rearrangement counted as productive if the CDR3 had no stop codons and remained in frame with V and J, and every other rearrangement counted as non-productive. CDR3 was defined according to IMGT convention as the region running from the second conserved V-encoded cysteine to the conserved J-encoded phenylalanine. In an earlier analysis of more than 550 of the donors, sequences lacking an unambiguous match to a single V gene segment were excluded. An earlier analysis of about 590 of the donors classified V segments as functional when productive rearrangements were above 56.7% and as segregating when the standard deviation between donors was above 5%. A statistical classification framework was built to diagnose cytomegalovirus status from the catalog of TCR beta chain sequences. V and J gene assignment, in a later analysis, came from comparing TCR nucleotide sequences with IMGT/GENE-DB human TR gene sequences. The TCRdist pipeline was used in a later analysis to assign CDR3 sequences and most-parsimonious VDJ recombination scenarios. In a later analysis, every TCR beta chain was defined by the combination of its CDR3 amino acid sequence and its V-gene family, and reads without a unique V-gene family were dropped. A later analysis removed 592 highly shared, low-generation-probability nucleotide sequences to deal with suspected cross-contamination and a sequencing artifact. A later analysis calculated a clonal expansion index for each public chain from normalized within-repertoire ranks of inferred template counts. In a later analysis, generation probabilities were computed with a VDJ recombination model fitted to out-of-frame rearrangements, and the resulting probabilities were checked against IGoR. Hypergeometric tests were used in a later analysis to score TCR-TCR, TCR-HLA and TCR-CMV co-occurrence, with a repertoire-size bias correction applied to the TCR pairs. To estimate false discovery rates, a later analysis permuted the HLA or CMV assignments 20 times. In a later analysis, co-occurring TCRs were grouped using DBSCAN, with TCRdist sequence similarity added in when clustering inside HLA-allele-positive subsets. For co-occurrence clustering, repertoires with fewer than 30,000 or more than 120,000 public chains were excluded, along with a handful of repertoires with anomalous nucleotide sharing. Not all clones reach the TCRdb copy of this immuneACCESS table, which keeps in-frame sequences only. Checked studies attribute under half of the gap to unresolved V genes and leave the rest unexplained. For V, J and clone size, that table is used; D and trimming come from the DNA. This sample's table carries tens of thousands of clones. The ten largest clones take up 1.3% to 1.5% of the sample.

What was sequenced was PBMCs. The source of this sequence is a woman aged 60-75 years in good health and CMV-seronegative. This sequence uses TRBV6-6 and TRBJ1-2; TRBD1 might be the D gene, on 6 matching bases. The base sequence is TGTGCCAGCAGTTACCAACAGGGACCCTATGGCTACACCTTC. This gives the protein CASSYQQGPYGYTF.